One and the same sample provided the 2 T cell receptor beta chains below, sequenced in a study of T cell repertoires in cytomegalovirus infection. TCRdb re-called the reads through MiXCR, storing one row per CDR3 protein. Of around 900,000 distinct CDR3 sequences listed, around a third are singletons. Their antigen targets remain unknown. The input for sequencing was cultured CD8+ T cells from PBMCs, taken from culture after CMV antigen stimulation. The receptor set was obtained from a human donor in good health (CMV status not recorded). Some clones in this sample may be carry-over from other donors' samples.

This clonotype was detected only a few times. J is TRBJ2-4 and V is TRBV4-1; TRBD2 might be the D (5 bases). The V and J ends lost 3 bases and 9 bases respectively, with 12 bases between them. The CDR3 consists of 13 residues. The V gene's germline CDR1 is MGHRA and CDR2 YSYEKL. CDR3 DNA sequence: TGCGCCAGCAGCCATGATCTAGCCGGCATTCAGTACTTC. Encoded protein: CASSHDLAGIQYF.

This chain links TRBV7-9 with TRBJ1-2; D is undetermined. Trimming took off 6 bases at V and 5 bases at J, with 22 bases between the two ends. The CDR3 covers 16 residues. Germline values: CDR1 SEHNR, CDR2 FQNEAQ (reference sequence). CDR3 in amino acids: CASSSSLGWLLYGYTF. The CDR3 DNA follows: TGTGCCAGCAGTTCATCCCTTGGGTGGCTACTTTATGGCTACACCTTC. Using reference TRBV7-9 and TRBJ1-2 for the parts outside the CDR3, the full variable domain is DTGVSQNPRHKITKRGQNVTFRCDPISEHNRLYWYRQTLGQGPEFLTYFQNEAQLEKSRLLSDRFSAERPKGSFSTLEIQRTEQGDSAMYLCASSSSLGWLLYGYTFGSGTRLTVV.